Below, 8 T cell receptor beta chains from the same sample are listed, as sequenced in a study of cytomegalovirus exposure and HLA in healthy donors (TCRdb year 2017). The library was prepared using the immunoSEQ multiplex PCR assay. The multiplex PCR relied on a mix of 60 forward primers for TCR Vbeta segments and 13 reverse primers for TCR Jbeta segments. TCRdb limited this immuneACCESS table to in-frame rearrangements with V and J called. A share of clones is missing; checked studies link under half to unresolved V genes, and the rest is unexplained. In this sample the table shows about 160,000 clones, more than 70% of which occur a single time. Of the sample, around 1% is held by the ten largest clones. Sequencing was done on a sample of PBMCs. The receptors were gathered from a man younger than 40 in good health and CMV-seronegative.

The chain recombines TRBV20-1 with TRBJ2-7; the match to TRBD2 covers 7 bases. The V gene's germline CDR1 is DFQATT and CDR2 SNEGSKA (reference sequence). Losses at the gene ends were 3 bases for V and 4 bases for J; bases not matched to a gene: 0. The CDR3 loop spans 11 amino acids. The CDR3 loop is CSASGRYEQYF. For the CDR3, the DNA is TGCAGTGCTAGCGGGAGGTACGAGCAGTACTTC.

The gene calls are TRBV11-2 and TRBJ2-1; 8 nucleotides line up with TRBD2. The CDR3 is 16 residues long. The ends lost 0 bases at V and 8 bases at J; junction bases unmatched: 9. The germline V gene encodes CDR1 SGHAT and CDR2 FQNNGV. This CDR3 reads CASSLDEREGGDEQFF. The CDR3 DNA is TGTGCCAGCAGCTTAGATGAACGGGAGGGTGGAGATGAGCAGTTCTTC.

CDR3 in amino acids: CASSRDRQETQYF. CDR3 in DNA: TGTGCCAGCAGCAGGGACAGGCAAGAGACCCAGTACTTC. The rearrangement links TRBV14 to TRBJ2-5; 8 nucleotides agree with TRBD1. This CDR3 has 13 residues. The germline V gene has CDR1 SGHDN and CDR2 FVKESK. The ends lost 5 bases at V and 2 bases at J; junction bases unmatched: 1.

The chain has TRBV6-5 and TRBJ1-2; weak D call: TRBD1 (6 bases). Looked up from germline, CDR1 is MNHEY and CDR2 is SVGAGI. The ends were cut back, 9 bases at V and 1 base at J, with 9 bases in the middle. The CDR3 totals 12 residues. The CDR3 DNA sequence: TGTGCCAGTTACAGGGTTAACTATGGCTACACCTTC. Its protein is CASYRVNYGYTF.

This chain connects TRBV14 to TRBJ1-4; D remains ambiguous. With 3 bases removed from V and 4 bases from J, the gap between germline ends came to 3 bases. Per germline, CDR1 SGHDN and CDR2 FVKESK. CDR3 length equals 12 residues. The CDR3 region has the DNA TGTGCCAGCAGCCACTATAATGAAAAACTGTTTTTT. Encoded protein: CASSHYNEKLFF.

The gene calls are TRBV6-1 and TRBJ2-7; D is undetermined. The germline CDR1 and CDR2 sequences are MNHNS and SASEGT. The CDR3 spans 10 residues. The ends were cut back, 9 bases at V and 2 bases at J, with 5 bases in the middle. CDR3 DNA sequence: TGTGCCAGTGAGGCCTACGAGCAGTACTTC. Its protein is CASEAYEQYF.

The J gene is TRBJ2-1, the V gene TRBV28; 7 bases align to TRBD2. V trimming: 10 bases; J trimming: 9 bases; junction bases outside the gene matches: 6. The CDR3 extends over 11 amino acids. Germline V lookup: CDR1 MDHEN, CDR2 SYDVKM. CDR3 sequence reads: CATGGVTEQFF. CDR3 nucleotide sequence: TGTGCCACGGGAGGAGTCACTGAGCAGTTCTTC.

The chain joins TRBV28 to TRBJ1-5; no reliable D call. Germline V gives CDR1 MDHEN, CDR2 SYDVKM. The germline V and J ends were trimmed by 2 bases and 8 bases, with 10 bases remaining between them. There are 13 residues in the CDR3. The DNA of the CDR3 is TGTGCCAGCAGTTTAAGGAGTTTTAAGCCCCAGCATTTT. It is translated as CASSLRSFKPQHF.